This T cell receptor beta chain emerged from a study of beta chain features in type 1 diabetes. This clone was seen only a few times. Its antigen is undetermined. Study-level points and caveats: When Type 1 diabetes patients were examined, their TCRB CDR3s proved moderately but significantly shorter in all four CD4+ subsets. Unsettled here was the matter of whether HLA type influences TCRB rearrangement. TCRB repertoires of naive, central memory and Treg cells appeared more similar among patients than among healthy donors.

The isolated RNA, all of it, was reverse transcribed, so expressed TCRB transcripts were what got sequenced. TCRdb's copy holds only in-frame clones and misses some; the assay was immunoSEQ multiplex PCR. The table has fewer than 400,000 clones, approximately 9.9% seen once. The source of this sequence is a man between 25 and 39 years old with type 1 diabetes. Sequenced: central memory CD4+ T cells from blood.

The DNA for the CDR3 is TGTGCCAGCAGCTTAGTGGGAACAGGGCGTCCTGGACGCAATGAGCAGTTCTTC. Its protein product is CASSLVGTGRPGRNEQFF. The V gene is TRBV7-2, the J gene TRBJ2-1; TRBD1 is a possible D gene (6 bases). V was trimmed by 1 base and J by 6 bases, leaving 22 bases between them. The CDR3 contains 18 residues. Germline assignment: CDR1 SGHTA and CDR2 FQGNSA.